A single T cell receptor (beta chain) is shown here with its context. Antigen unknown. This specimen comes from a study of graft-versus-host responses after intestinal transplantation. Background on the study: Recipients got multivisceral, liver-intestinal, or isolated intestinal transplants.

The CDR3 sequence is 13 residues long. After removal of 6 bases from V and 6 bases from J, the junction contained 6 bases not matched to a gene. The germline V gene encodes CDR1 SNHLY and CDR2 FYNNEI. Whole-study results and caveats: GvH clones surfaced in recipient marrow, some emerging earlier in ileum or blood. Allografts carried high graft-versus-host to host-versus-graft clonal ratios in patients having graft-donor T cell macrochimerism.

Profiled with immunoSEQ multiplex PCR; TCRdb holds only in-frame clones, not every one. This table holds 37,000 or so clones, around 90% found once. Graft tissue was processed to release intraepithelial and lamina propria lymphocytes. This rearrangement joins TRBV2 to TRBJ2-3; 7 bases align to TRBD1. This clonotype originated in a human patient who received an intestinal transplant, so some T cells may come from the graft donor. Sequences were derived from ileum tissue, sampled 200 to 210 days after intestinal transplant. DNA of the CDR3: TGTGCCAGCAGCGGACAGGTACAGGATACGCAGTATTTT. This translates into CASSGQVQDTQYF.